The rows below give T cell receptor beta chains drawn from one sample of a study of TIL therapy for anti-PD-1-resistant metastatic lung cancer. Here immunoSEQ multiplex PCR was the method, and the copy in TCRdb shows in-frame clones only, minus some. The table lists roughly 54,000 clones, roughly 87% of them singletons. Sample: blood, taken at baseline. Receptors originate from a person aged 25-85 years with non-small cell lung cancer. The CDR3 runs from the conserved cysteine through the conserved F or W. D genes are given only for firm matches. Clone sizes are given selectively: once, few, many, or a class where the clone is expanded.

cdr3_nt cdr3_aa d_call clone_size j_call v_call
TGTGCCAGCAGCTTCGGGAGGGGCTCAGCCGCCGGGACCGGGGAGCTGTTTTTT CASSFGRGSAAGTGELFF TRBD2 NA TRBJ2-2 TRBV5-5
TGTGCCAGCAGCGCAACAGGGGTTCAGCCCCAGCATTTT CASSATGVQPQHF TRBD1 NA TRBJ1-5 TRBV9
TGCAGCGTTGCGGGGACACATAGTAGCACAGATACGCAGTATTTT CSVAGTHSSTDTQYF NA NA TRBJ2-3 TRBV29-1
TGTGCCAGCAGCTCGGAAACAGGGATCGGCGAAAAACTGTTTTTT CASSSETGIGEKLFF NA NA TRBJ1-4 TRBV11-2
TGTGCCAGTACCACCACAGGGGGACTAGCTGCGAATGAGCAGTTCTTC CASTTTGGLAANEQFF NA NA TRBJ2-1 TRBV19
TGTGCCAGCAGCGTAGCAGGTGGGGCCACAGATACGCAGTATTTT CASSVAGGATDTQYF NA NA TRBJ2-3 TRBV9
TGTGCCAGCAGCCCCGTCGGTGGCGGGGACACCGGGGAGCTGTTTTTT CASSPVGGGDTGELFF NA NA TRBJ2-2 TRBV7-6
TGTGCCAGCAGCCCGGGGGGGGCAACTAATGAAAAACTGTTTTTT CASSPGGATNEKLFF NA NA TRBJ1-4 TRBV3-1/TRBV3-2
TGTGCCAGCAGTGACCGTAGCGGGGGAGATACGCAGTATTTT CASSDRSGGDTQYF TRBD2 NA TRBJ2-3 TRBV6-1
TGTGCCAGCTCACCAAAGGAGCAATATCGGGGGGCTGATGGCTACACCTTC CASSPKEQYRGADGYTF NA NA TRBJ1-2 TRBV18
TGCGCCAGCAGTCCAGGGGGCGAACTTAGCAATCAGCCCCAGCATTTT CASSPGGELSNQPQHF TRBD1 NA TRBJ1-5 TRBV23-1
TGTGCCAGCAGCGCCCTGGGAGGGGACGGAAACACCATATATTTT CASSALGGDGNTIYF NA NA TRBJ1-3 TRBV9
TGTGCCAGCAGGGAAACAGATACGCAGTATTTT CASRETDTQYF NA NA TRBJ2-3 TRBV25-1
TGTGCCAGCAGTCAGGGGACGGTATCGGGTGAAGCTTTCTTT CASSQGTVSGEAFF NA NA TRBJ1-1 TRBV5-6
TGTGCCAGTAGTAGGTGGGAACTCGCGAACACCGGGGAGCTGTTTTTT CASSRWELANTGELFF NA NA TRBJ2-2 TRBV19
TGTGCCAGCAGTTCCACGGGAGGAGCTTTCTTT CASSSTGGAFF NA NA TRBJ1-1 TRBV6-5
TGCGCCAGCAGCCAAGGGACCCCACGAAGGACAGGATTGAACACTGAAGCTTTCTTT CASSQGTPRRTGLNTEAFF TRBD1 NA TRBJ1-1 TRBV4-1
TGTGCCAGCAGCAAAGGTAGGGGGGCTCGCAATCAGCCCCAGCATTTT CASSKGRGARNQPQHF NA NA TRBJ1-5 TRBV21-1
TGTGCCAGCAGCGGACGGCCTACTAAGGGGGCTGCAGATACGCAGTATTTT CASSGRPTKGAADTQYF TRBD1 NA TRBJ2-3 TRBV9
TGTGCCAGCACCGAGTCCCGGGACTTTAACAATGAGCAGTTCTTC CASTESRDFNNEQFF NA NA TRBJ2-1 TRBV9
TGTGCCAGTAGTTCCCGGACAGGGAGCTCCTACAATGAGCAGTTCTTC CASSSRTGSSYNEQFF TRBD1 NA TRBJ2-1 TRBV19
TGTGCCAGCAGTGAAGGGTGGCGCGGCGATACGCAGTATTTT CASSEGWRGDTQYF NA NA TRBJ2-3 TRBV2
TGTGCCAGCAGCTTATGGGGGGGCGCCTACGAGCAGTACTTC CASSLWGGAYEQYF NA few TRBJ2-7 TRBV5-6
TGCGCCAGCAGCTTTAGCGGAACAGATACGCAGTATTTT CASSFSGTDTQYF NA NA TRBJ2-3 TRBV5-1
TGTGCCAGTAGCCCAGGGGGCAAGTACGAGCAGTACTTC CASSPGGKYEQYF TRBD1 NA TRBJ2-7 TRBV19
TGTGCCAGCAGTTTATCCCCACTAGCGGCGTCTTACGAGCAGTACTTC CASSLSPLAASYEQYF TRBD2 NA TRBJ2-7 TRBV27
TGTGCCAGCAGCTTAAGGCGGGAGGACCACCGGAGCTCCTACAATGAGCAGTTCTTC CASSLRREDHRSSYNEQFF TRBD2 NA TRBJ2-1 TRBV11-3
TGTGCCATCAGTGACCCCGCCGCGCGGGGAAGCTCCTACAATGAGCAGTTCTTC CAISDPAARGSSYNEQFF NA NA TRBJ2-1 TRBV10-3
TGTGCCAGCAGCTCGGGACTGGGGGTAGAAAGGACCCAGTACTTC CASSSGLGVERTQYF NA once TRBJ2-5 TRBV7-9
TGTGCCACCCGGCGGGTGAGTTCTTCTGGGGCCAACGTCCTGACTTTC CATRRVSSSGANVLTF NA NA TRBJ2-6 TRBV19
TGCAGTGCTAGACCCTACAATGAGCAGTTCTTC CSARPYNEQFF NA once TRBJ2-1 TRBV20-1
TGTGCTAGTGGTTTGGTTCTTGGGGTAGAGCAGCCCCAGCATTTT CASGLVLGVEQPQHF NA NA TRBJ1-5 TRBV12-5
TGTGCCAGCAGCTCCGAGGGACTAGCGGGGTACACCGGGGAGCTGTTTTTT CASSSEGLAGYTGELFF TRBD2 NA TRBJ2-2 TRBV7-9
TGTGCCACCGAAGGATTGGTGAACACTGAAGCTTTCTTT CATEGLVNTEAFF NA NA TRBJ1-1 TRBV25-1
TGTGCCAGCAGTTCTACTACAGATACGCAGTATTTT CASSSTTDTQYF NA NA TRBJ2-3 TRBV28
TGCGCCAGCGCAGCGGGAGGGGGGAGCACTGAAGCTTTCTTT CASAAGGGSTEAFF NA NA TRBJ1-1 TRBV10-2